The 10 T cell receptor beta chains given below trace back to one sample, sequenced in a study of shared clonotypes between healthy human individuals. This table comes from immunoSEQ multiplex PCR, and its TCRdb copy is limited to in-frame clones, with some not included. The sample carries roughly 330,000 clones, under 80% recorded once. The specimen sequenced was memory CD4+ T cells sorted from blood. Subset noted: CD45RA-negative fraction. The receptors here all came from a man aged 25 to 45 in good health.

This clone was seen more than once but under ten times. The rearrangement links TRBV5-5 to TRBJ2-5; possible D gene TRBD1, 6 bases. Trimming took 2 bases from V and 1 from J, leaving 9 bases between them. This CDR3 has 14 amino acids. CDR1 SGHKS and CDR2 YYEKEE come from the germline V gene (reference sequence). The CDR3 region has the DNA TGTGCCAGCAGCTTAGGGACAACCCAAGAGACCCAGTACTTC. The encoded protein is CASSLGTTQETQYF. Filled out from reference TRBV5-5 and TRBJ2-5, the complete variable domain reads DAGVTQSPTHLIKTRGQQVTLRCSPISGHKSVSWYQQVLGQGPQFIFQYYEKEERGRGNFPDRFSARQFPNYSSELNVNALLLGDSALYLCASSLGTTQETQYFGPGTRLLVL.

This clone came up many times. This CDR3 is also generated by other DNA sequences in the sample. The V gene is TRBV5-1, the J gene TRBJ1-4; a possible D gene is TRBD1 (6 bases). Trimming removed 4 bases at V and 3 bases at J, with 10 bases between. From germline, CDR1 is SGHRS and CDR2 YFSETQ. This CDR3 contains 14 residues. CDR3 in amino acids: CASSPGQPNEKLFF. In nucleotides, the CDR3 is TGCGCCAGCAGCCCCGGACAGCCTAATGAAAAACTGTTTTTT.

Comments on this clone: A far larger clone lies a single base away; this is likely a read error. V usage is TRBV7-9 and J usage is TRBJ2-6, with 7 bases fitting TRBD1. Trimming removed 9 bases from V and 2 bases from J; junction bases left unmatched: 4. Germline V gene data show CDR1 as SEHNR and CDR2 as FQNEAQ (reference sequence). The CDR3 extends over 14 amino acids. CDR3 DNA: TGTGCCAGTCCAGGGGGTGCTGGGGCCAACGTCCTGACTTTC. Protein product: CASPGGAGANVLTF.

This rearrangement joins TRBV6-5 to TRBJ2-1, with TRBD2 as a possible D gene (5 bases). Trimming left V 4 bases short and J 6 bases short, with 10 bases between. Germline V gene data show CDR1 as MNHEY and CDR2 as SVGAGI. This CDR3 contains 13 residues. CDR3 sequence: CASSLLGINEQFF. In nucleotides, the CDR3 is TGTGCCAGCAGTTTACTAGGGATCAATGAGCAGTTCTTC.

This chain uses TRBV7-8 with TRBJ2-7, with a tentative D call TRBD1 (5 bases). Deletions cut 1 base from V and 9 bases from J, with 13 bases between. Germline assignment: CDR1 SGHVS and CDR2 FQNEAQ. The CDR3 is 13 residues long. CDR3 in amino acids: CASSLETVSGQYF. CDR3 sequence (DNA): TGTGCCAGCAGCTTAGAGACAGTCTCCGGGCAGTACTTC.

V is TRBV14 and J is TRBJ2-7; 7 bases fit TRBD1. V trimming: 2 bases; J trimming: 2 bases; junction bases outside the gene matches: 9. The CDR3 length is 16 residues. In germline, CDR1 is SGHDN, CDR2 FVKESK. CDR3 nucleotide sequence: TGTGCCAGCAGCCAACTGACAGGGTCGGGGACCTACGAGCAGTACTTC. Translation gives CASSQLTGSGTYEQYF.

The table lists this clone with many counts. The same CDR3 is also encoded by other DNA sequences in this sample. This sequence joins TRBV9 and TRBJ2-1; 9 nucleotides match TRBD2. This CDR3 region has 16 residues. The ends lost 0 bases at V and 5 bases at J; junction bases unmatched: 6. Germline V gives CDR1 SGDLS, CDR2 YYNGEE. The CDR3 protein is CASSVGPAGGDNEQFF. The CDR3 DNA is TGTGCCAGCAGCGTAGGTCCAGCGGGGGGAGACAATGAGCAGTTCTTC. Drawing the rest from reference TRBV9 and TRBJ2-1, the complete variable domain is DSGVTQTPKHLITATGQRVTLRCSPRSGDLSVYWYQQSLDQGLQFLIQYYNGEERAKGNILERFSAQQFPDLHSELNLSSLELGDSALYFCASSVGPAGGDNEQFFGPGTRLTVL.

This clone was counted once. The rearrangement joins TRBV6-1 to TRBJ2-7, with D unresolved. This CDR3 contains 12 residues. Trimming shortened V by 4 bases and J by 3 bases, and 7 bases separated the two germline ends. The germline CDR1 and CDR2 sequences are MNHNS and SASEGT. The DNA for the CDR3 is TGTGCCAGCAGTGCACAGATCTACGAGCAGTACTTC. It specifies CASSAQIYEQYF.

V usage is TRBV6-5 and J usage is TRBJ2-7; tentative D call: TRBD1 (6 bases). V was trimmed by 5 bases and J by 1 base, leaving 15 bases between them. The germline CDR1 and CDR2 sequences are MNHEY and SVGAGI. The CDR3 runs 15 residues. The chain's CDR3 is CASSKTGPLSYEQYF. The CDR3 nucleotides read TGTGCCAGCAGTAAGACAGGTCCGTTGTCCTACGAGCAGTACTTC.

Comments on this clone: Other DNA sequences in this sample translate to the same CDR3. V and J are TRBV7-9 and TRBJ2-1; the D is unclear. V lost 3 bases to trimming and J lost 0 bases, with 12 bases between them. The CDR3 spans 16 residues. Per the germline V gene, CDR1 is SEHNR and CDR2 is FQNEAQ (reference sequence). This CDR3 reads CASSLSLAGSYNEQFF. CDR3 bases: TGTGCCAGCAGCTTGAGCCTTGCAGGCTCCTACAATGAGCAGTTCTTC.